The text below deals with one TCR beta chain. 60 Vbeta and 13 Jbeta primers were used in PCR. Method: immunoSEQ multiplex PCR; TCRdb's copy keeps in-frame clones and lacks some. The sample has about 190,000 clones; 60% to 80% are singletons. Germline CDR1 MGHDK, CDR2 SYGVNS. Trimming cost V 3 bases and J 3 bases; bases outside gene matches: 5. This CDR3 is built from 17 residues. These data are taken from a study of cytomegalovirus exposure and HLA in healthy donors. The sequencing input was PBMCs. This clonotype was sampled from a woman aged 25 to 45 in good health and CMV-seropositive. The chain employs TRBV25-1 and TRBJ2-7; TRBD2 matches at 16 bases. The CDR3 DNA is TGTGCCAGCAGTGACGGGACTAGCGGGAGGGCCGACTACGAGCAGTACTTC. Translation: CASSDGTSGRADYEQYF.